This T cell receptor (beta chain) was sequenced during a study of T-cell memory formation after mild COVID-19. Trimming took 3 bases from V and 1 from J, leaving 19 bases between them. Per germline, CDR1 ENHRY and CDR2 SYGVKD. There are 17 residues in the CDR3. This clonotype was seen more than once but under ten times. MiXCR, applied by TCRdb to the 5' RACE reads, yields one record per CDR3 protein. The table lists around 410,000 distinct CDR3 sequences, about 25% of them singletons, with around 12% in the top ten. Sequencing was performed on PBMCs or a T cell subset sorted from them (not recorded which). The sequence was collected from an adult woman who had mild COVID-19 (a few samples of this study predate the infection). Cell type and time point are not known. The chain joins TRBV10-3 to TRBJ2-7; D is possibly TRBD1 (6 bases). CDR3 in amino acids: CAISDRGPARESYEQYF. The CDR3 coding sequence is TGTGCCATCAGTGACAGGGGACCTGCTAGGGAATCCTACGAGCAGTACTTC.